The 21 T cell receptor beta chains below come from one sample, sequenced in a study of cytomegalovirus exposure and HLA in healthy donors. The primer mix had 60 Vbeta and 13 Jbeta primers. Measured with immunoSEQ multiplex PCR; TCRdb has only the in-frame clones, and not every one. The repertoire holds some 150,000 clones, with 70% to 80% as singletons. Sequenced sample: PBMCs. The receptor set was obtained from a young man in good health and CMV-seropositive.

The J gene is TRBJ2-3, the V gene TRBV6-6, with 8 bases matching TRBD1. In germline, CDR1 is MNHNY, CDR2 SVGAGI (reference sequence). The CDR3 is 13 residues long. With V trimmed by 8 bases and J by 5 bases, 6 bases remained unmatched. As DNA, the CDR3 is TGTGCCAGCCGTGGACAGGGAAGAGATACGCAGTATTTT. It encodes CASRGQGRDTQYF.

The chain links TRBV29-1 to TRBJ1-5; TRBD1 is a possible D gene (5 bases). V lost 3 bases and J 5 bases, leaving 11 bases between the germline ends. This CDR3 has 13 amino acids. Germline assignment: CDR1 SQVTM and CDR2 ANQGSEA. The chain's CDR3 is CSVEGQGDQPQHF. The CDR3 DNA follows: TGCAGCGTTGAGGGGCAGGGTGATCAGCCCCAGCATTTT.

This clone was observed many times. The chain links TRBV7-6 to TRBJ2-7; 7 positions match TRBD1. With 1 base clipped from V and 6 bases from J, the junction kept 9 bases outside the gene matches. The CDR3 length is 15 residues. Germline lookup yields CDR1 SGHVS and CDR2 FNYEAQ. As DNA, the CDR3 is TGTGCCAGCAGCTTAGAAACAGGGGCCTTCGCCGAGCAGTACTTC. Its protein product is CASSLETGAFAEQYF.

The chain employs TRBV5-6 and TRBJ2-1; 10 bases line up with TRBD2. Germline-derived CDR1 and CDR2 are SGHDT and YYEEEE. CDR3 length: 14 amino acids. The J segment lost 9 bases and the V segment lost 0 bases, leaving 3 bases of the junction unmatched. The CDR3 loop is CASSLGLAGAEQFF. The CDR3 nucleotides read TGTGCCAGCAGCTTGGGCCTAGCGGGGGCTGAGCAGTTCTTC.

Written as DNA, the CDR3 is TGCAGCGTCACCGGGACAGGGGGTCAAGAGACCCAGTACTTC. This codes for CSVTGTGGQETQYF. The V and J genes are TRBV29-1 and TRBJ2-5; 11 bases align to TRBD1. This CDR3 is built from 14 residues. The junction had 5 bases not matched to a gene; V was cut back by 6 bases and J by 2 bases. CDR1 SQVTM and CDR2 ANQGSEA come from the germline V gene. Filled out from reference TRBV29-1 and TRBJ2-5, the complete variable domain reads SAVISQKPSRDICQRGTSLTIQCQVDSQVTMMFWYRQQPGQSLTLIATANQGSEATYESGFVIDKFPISRPNLTFSTLTVSNMSPEDSSIYLCSVTGTGGQETQYFGPGTRLLVL.

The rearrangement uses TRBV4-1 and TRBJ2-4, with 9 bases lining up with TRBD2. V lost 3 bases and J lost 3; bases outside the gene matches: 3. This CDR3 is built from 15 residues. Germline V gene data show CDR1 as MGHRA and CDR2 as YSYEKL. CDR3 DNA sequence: TGCGCCAGCAGCCAGGGACTAGCCGGCAAAAACATTCAGTACTTC. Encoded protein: CASSQGLAGKNIQYF.

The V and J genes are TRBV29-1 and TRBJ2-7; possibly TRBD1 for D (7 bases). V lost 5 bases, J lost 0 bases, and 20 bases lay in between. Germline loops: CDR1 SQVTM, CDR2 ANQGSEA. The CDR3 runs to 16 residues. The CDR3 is CSVSGGQPKNSYEQYF. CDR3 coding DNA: TGCAGCGTTTCCGGGGGACAGCCCAAGAACTCCTACGAGCAGTACTTC.

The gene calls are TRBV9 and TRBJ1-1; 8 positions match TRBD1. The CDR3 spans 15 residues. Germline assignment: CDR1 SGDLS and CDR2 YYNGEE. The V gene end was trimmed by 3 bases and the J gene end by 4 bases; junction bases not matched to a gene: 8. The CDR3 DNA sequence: TGTGCCAGCAGCGCCTCAGGGGGCGCAGGCACTGAAGCTTTCTTT. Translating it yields CASSASGGAGTEAFF.

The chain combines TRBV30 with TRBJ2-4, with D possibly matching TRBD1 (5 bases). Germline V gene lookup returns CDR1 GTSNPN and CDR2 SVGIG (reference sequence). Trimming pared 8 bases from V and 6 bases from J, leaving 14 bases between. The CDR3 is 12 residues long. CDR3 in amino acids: CARLGVGNIQYF. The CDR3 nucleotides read TGTGCCCGATTAGGGGTGGGAAACATTCAGTACTTC.

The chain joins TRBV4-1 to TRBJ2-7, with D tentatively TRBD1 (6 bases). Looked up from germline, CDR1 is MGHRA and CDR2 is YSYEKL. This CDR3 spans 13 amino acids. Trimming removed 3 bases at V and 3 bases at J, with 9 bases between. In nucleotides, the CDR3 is TGCGCCAGCAGCCATGGACAGAACTACGAGCAGTACTTC. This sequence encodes CASSHGQNYEQYF.

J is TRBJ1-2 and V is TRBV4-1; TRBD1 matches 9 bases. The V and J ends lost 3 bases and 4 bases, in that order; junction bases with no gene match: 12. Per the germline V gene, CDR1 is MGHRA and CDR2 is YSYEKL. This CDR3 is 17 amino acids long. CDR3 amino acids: CASSQEAGTGSIYGYTF. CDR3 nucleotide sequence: TGCGCCAGCAGCCAGGAGGCCGGGACAGGGTCCATCTATGGCTACACCTTC.

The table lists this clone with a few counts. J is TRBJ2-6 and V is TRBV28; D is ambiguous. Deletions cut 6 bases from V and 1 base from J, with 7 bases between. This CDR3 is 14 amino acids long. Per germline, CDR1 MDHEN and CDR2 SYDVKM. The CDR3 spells CASRPRSGANVLTF. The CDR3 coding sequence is TGTGCCAGCAGGCCGCGGTCTGGGGCCAACGTCCTGACTTTC.

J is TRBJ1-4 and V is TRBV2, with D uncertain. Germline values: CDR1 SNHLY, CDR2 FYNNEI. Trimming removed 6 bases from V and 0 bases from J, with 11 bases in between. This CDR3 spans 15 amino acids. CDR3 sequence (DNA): TGTGCCAGCAGGGAGGACCGGTCAACTAATGAAAAACTGTTTTTT. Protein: CASREDRSTNEKLFF.

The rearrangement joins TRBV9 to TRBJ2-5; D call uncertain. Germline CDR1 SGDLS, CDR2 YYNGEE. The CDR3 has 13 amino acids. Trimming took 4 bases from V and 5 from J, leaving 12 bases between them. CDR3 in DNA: TGTGCCAGCAGCCGGTCCGTTTCGGAGACCCAGTACTTC. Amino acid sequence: CASSRSVSETQYF.

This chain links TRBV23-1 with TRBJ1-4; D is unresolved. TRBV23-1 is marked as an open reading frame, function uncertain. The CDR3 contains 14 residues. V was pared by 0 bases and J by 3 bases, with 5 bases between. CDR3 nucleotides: TGCGCCAGCAGTCAATCGACACCTAATGAAAAACTGTTTTTT. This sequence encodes CASSQSTPNEKLFF.

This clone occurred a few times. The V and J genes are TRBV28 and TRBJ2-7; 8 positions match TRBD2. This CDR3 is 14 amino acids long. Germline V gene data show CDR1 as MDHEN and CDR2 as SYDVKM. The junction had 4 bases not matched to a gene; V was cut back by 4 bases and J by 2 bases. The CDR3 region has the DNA TGTGCCAGCAGTTCGCCAGCGGGGGCCTACGAGCAGTACTTC. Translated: CASSSPAGAYEQYF.

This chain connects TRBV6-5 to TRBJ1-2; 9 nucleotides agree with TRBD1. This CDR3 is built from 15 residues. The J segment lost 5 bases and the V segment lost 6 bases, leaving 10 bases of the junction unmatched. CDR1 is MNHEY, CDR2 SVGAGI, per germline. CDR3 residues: CASSLQGAMGYGYTF. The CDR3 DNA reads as TGTGCCAGCAGCTTACAGGGGGCTATGGGATATGGCTACACCTTC.

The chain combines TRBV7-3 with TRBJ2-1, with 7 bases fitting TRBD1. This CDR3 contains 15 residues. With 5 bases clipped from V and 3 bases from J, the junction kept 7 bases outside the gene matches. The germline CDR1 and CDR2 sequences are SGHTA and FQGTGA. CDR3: CASSPVGQDYNEQFF. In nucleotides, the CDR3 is TGTGCCAGCAGCCCGGTCGGACAGGACTACAATGAGCAGTTCTTC.

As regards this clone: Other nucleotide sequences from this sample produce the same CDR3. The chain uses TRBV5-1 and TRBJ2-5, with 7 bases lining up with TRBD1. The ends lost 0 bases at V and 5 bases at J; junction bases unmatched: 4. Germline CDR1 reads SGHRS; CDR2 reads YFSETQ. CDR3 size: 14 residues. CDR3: CASSLDRGRETQYF. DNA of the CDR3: TGCGCCAGCAGCTTGGACAGGGGACGGGAGACCCAGTACTTC. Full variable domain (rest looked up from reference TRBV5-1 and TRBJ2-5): KAGVTQTPRYLIKTRGQQVTLSCSPISGHRSVSWYQQTPGQGLQFLFEYFSETQRNKGNFPGRFSGRQFSNSRSEMNVSTLELGDSALYLCASSLDRGRETQYFGPGTRLLVL.

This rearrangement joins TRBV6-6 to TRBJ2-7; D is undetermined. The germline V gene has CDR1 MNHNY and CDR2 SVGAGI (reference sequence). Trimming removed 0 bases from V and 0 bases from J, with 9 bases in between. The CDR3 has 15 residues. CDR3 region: CASSYSRQSSYEQYF. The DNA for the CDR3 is TGTGCCAGCAGTTACTCCAGGCAGAGCTCCTACGAGCAGTACTTC.

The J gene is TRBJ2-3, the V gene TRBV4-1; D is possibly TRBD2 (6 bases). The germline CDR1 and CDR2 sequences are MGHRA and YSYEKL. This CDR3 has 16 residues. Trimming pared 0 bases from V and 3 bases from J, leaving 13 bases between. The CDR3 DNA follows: TGCGCCAGCAGCCAAGACGACGGGGGAAGGACAGATACGCAGTATTTT. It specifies CASSQDDGGRTDTQYF.